Listed below are T cell receptor beta chains from one sample, sequenced in a study of T cells in Graves' hyperthyroidism and ophthalmopathy. TCRdb passed the multiplex PCR reads through MiXCR, listing each CDR3 protein once. The table has 650,000 to 850,000 distinct CDR3 sequences, roughly a sixth seen once. The material sequenced was blood. Source of these receptors: a woman between 45 and 65 years old with Graves' hyperthyroidism that later progressed to Graves' ophthalmopathy. CDR3s include the opening cysteine and the closing phenylalanine or tryptophan. The D gene is left open where the match is weak. Clone sizes are given selectively: once, few, many, or a class where the clone is expanded.

size: .
D: TRBD2
V: TRBV9
J: TRBJ2-3
CDR3: CASSVAAGGAPGTDTQYF
DNA: TGTGCCAGCAGCGTAGCAGCGGGGGGGGCTCCCGGCACAGATACGCAGTATTTT

size: many
D: .
V: TRBV5-1
J: TRBJ2-1
CDR3: CASSNPAYNEQFF
DNA: TGCGCCAGCAGCAATCCAGCTTACAATGAGCAGTTCTTC

size: few
D: TRBD1
V: TRBV19
J: TRBJ1-1
CDR3: CASSAGGQGRTEAFF
DNA: TGTGCCAGTAGTGCGGGTGGACAGGGGAGAACTGAAGCTTTCTTT

size: few
D: TRBD1
V: TRBV20-1
J: TRBJ1-6
CDR3: CSASDRASSYNSPLHF
DNA: TGCAGTGCTTCGGACAGGGCGAGCTCCTATAATTCACCCCTCCACTTT

size: many
D: .
V: TRBV9
J: TRBJ2-3
CDR3: CASSVRFTDTQYF
DNA: TGTGCCAGCAGCGTCAGGTTTACAGATACGCAGTATTTT

size: few
D: TRBD1
V: TRBV6-5
J: TRBJ2-3
CDR3: CASSYLQGAGTQYF
DNA: TGTGCCAGCAGTTACTTACAGGGGGCTGGTACGCAGTATTTT

size: many
D: TRBD1
V: TRBV6-6
J: TRBJ2-3
CDR3: CASSYDNRGDTQYF
DNA: TGTGCCAGCAGTTACGATAACAGGGGAGATACGCAGTATTTT

size: many
D: .
V: TRBV2
J: TRBJ1-2
CDR3: CASGDGRNYGYTF
DNA: TGTGCCAGCGGGGACGGAAGAAACTATGGCTACACCTTC

size: few
D: .
V: TRBV20-1
J: TRBJ1-5
CDR3: CSASQGDYSNQPQHF
DNA: TGCAGTGCTAGTCAAGGGGACTATAGCAATCAGCCCCAGCATTTT

size: many
D: .
V: TRBV6-2/TRBV6-3
J: TRBJ2-5
CDR3: CASSYSRANRQETQYF
DNA: TGTGCCAGCAGTTACTCGAGAGCGAACAGGCAAGAGACCCAGTACTTC

size: .
D: .
V: TRBV12-3/TRBV12-4
J: TRBJ1-6
CDR3: CASREQGTYNSPLHF
DNA: TGTGCCAGCAGAGAACAGGGAACCTATAATTCACCCCTCCACTTT